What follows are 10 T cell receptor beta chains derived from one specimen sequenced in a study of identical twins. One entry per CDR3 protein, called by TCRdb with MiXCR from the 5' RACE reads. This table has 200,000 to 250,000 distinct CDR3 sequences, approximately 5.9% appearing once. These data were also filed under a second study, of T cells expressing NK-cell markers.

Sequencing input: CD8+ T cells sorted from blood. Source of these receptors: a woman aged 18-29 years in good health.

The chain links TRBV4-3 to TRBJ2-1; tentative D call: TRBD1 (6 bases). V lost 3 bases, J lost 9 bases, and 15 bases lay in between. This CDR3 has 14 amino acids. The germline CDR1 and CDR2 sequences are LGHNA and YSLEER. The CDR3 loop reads CASSQETGLGEQFF. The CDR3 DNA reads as TGCGCCAGCAGCCAGGAAACAGGGTTGGGTGAGCAGTTCTTC.

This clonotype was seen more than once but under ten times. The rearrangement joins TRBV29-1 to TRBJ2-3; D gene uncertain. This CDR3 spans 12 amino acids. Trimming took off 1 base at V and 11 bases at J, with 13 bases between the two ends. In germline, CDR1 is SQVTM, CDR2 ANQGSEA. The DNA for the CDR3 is TGCAGCGTTGAAGCTACGGAATTTGGGCAGTATTTT. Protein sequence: CSVEATEFGQYF.

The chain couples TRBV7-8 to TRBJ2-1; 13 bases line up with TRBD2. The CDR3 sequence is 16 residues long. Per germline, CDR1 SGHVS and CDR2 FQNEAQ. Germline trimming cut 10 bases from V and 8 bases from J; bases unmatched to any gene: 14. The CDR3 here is CATNSGTSGAGDEQFF. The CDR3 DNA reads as TGTGCCACAAACTCCGGGACTAGCGGGGCGGGGGATGAGCAGTTCTTC.

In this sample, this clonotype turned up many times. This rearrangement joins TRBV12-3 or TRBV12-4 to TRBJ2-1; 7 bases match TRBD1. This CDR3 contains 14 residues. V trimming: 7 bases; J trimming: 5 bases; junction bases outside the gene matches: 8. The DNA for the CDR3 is TGTGCCAGCATCAATGGACAGGATCACAATGAGCAGTTCTTC. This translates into CASINGQDHNEQFF.

The CDR3 DNA reads TGTGCCAGCAGCGTAGGAGGGGGGCCGGGCAATGAGCAGTTCTTC. It encodes CASSVGGGPGNEQFF. The J gene is TRBJ2-1, the V gene TRBV9, with D possibly being TRBD1 or TRBD2 (6 bases each). Germline assignment: CDR1 SGDLS and CDR2 YYNGEE. This CDR3 has 15 residues. V gave up 0 bases and J gave up 6 bases, with 13 bases separating them.

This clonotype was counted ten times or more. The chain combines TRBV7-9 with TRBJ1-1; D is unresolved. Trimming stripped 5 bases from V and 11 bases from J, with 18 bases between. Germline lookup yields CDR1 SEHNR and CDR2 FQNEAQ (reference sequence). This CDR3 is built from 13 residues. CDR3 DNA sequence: TGTGCCAGCAGCATAGGAGGGCCCAACGCCGCTTTCTTT. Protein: CASSIGGPNAAFF.

CDR3 residues: CASSTDRGRNTEAFF. The CDR3 DNA is TGTGCCAGCAGCACCGACAGGGGACGGAACACTGAAGCTTTCTTT. The chain couples TRBV7-9 to TRBJ1-1, with TRBD1 identical over 8 bases. V lost 5 bases to trimming and J lost 1 base; unmatched junction nucleotides: 6. The CDR3 has 15 amino acids. From germline, CDR1 is SEHNR and CDR2 FQNEAQ (reference sequence).

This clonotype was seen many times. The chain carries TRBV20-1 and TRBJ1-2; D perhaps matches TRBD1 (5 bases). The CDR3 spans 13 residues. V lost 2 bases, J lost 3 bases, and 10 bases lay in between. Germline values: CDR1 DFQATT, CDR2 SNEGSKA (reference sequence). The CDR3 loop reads CSARRGVDYGYTF. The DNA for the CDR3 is TGCAGTGCTAGAAGGGGAGTCGACTATGGCTACACCTTC.

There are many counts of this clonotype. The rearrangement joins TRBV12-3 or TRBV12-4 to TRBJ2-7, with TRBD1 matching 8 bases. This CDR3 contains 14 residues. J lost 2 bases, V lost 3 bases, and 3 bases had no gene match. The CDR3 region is CASSFGTGAYEQYF. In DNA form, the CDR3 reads TGTGCCAGCAGTTTCGGGACAGGCGCCTACGAGCAGTACTTC.

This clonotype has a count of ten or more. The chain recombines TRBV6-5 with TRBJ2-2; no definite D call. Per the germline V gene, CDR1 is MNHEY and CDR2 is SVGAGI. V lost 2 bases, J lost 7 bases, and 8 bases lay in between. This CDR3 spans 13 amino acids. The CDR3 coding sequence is TGTGCCAGCAGTTACGTGCAGAACGGGGAGCTGTTTTTT. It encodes CASSYVQNGELFF.